This TCR beta chain comes out of a study of T cells in Graves' hyperthyroidism and ophthalmopathy. This CDR3 spans 15 amino acids. The V gene's germline CDR1 is LGHNA and CDR2 YNFKEQ. Trimming at V came to 3 bases and at J to 7 bases, leaving 10 bases not matched to a gene. RNA transcripts were the template for amplifying TCR beta CDR3 regions. With the HTBI primer set, the TCR CDR3 went through a first round of RT-PCR. In TCRdb, the multiplex PCR reads were re-called with MiXCR into one record per CDR3 protein. The table records around 110,000 distinct CDR3 sequences, approximately 15% of them present only once. This clonotype has at least ten counts.

The chain combines TRBV4-2 with TRBJ2-7; 9 nucleotides agree with TRBD1. The source of this sequence is a woman aged 50 to 65 with Graves' hyperthyroidism. Input material: blood. CDR3 loop: CASSQTGQGGREQYF. In nucleotides, the CDR3 is TGTGCCAGCAGCCAGACGGGACAGGGTGGACGGGAGCAGTACTTC.